The clone carrying this T cell receptor (beta chain) came up a few times. Its cognate antigen is unknown. This sample is drawn from a study of cytomegalovirus exposure and HLA in healthy donors. The study, taken as a whole, reports: In the analysis, some V segments, TRBV6-2 and TRBV6-3 included, were excluded as indistinguishable. Clonal expansion, a later analysis showed, was greater in HLA-associated TCR beta chains than in equally common others. Immune exposure was documented only through CMV serostatus. Previously analyzed data showed that most TCR beta V segments were productive at a frequency of about 90% or about 30%.

A multiplex PCR was run with 60 Vbeta primers and 13 Jbeta primers. Assay: immunoSEQ multiplex PCR; the TCRdb copy retains only in-frame clones and omits some. Seen here are about 130,000 clones, 80% to 85% observed once, and the top ten hold approximately 1.1%. Germline V gene sequence: CDR1 SGHTA, CDR2 FQGNSA. V lost 1 base and J lost 6; bases outside the gene matches: 4. This CDR3 contains 15 residues. The receptor was isolated from a boy between 10 and 17 years old in good health and CMV-seronegative. This chain connects TRBV7-2 to TRBJ1-5, with 9 nucleotides matching TRBD1. Sequenced: PBMCs. The chain's CDR3 is CASSLVRQGGQPQHF. The CDR3 nucleotides are TGTGCCAGCAGCTTAGTAAGACAGGGGGGTCAGCCCCAGCATTTT.